This T cell receptor beta chain was identified during a study of blood T cells in healthy people across ages. This clonotype turned up a few times. CDR3 length: 13 residues. Trimming pared 5 bases from V and 7 bases from J, leaving 11 bases between. Germline V gene data show CDR1 as SGHAT and CDR2 as FQNNGV. Together with a sample-barcoded 5' primer, a J-beta primer mix was included in a second PCR lasting about 7 to 11 cycles. A single record per CDR3 protein comes from TCRdb applying MiXCR to the 5' RACE reads. Here the sample spans roughly 1,100,000 distinct CDR3 sequences, 20% to 25% being singletons. This sample was also put to use in a study of T cells of mothers and their children.

The gene calls are TRBV11-2 and TRBJ2-2, with D uncertain. The specimen sequenced was blood. The clonotype was recovered from a girl aged 2-9 years in good health. In DNA form, the CDR3 reads TGTGCCAGCAGCCCGCCCTATAGCGGGGAGCTGTTTTTT. Protein sequence: CASSPPYSGELFF. Combining the CDR3 with reference TRBV11-2 and TRBJ2-2 gives the whole variable domain EAGVAQSPRYKIIEKRQSVAFWCNPISGHATLYWYQQILGQGPKLLIQFQNNGVVDDSQLPKDRFSAERLKGVDSTLKIQPAKLEDSAVYLCASSPPYSGELFFGEGSRLTVL.